The sequence of this T cell receptor (beta chain) was determined in a study of T cells after yellow fever vaccination. General study results and limits: Reappearance after the booster was seen for most primary-vaccination clones, at 96% CD4 and around 88% CD8. Secondary responses were weaker yet peaked faster, day 5 versus 15.

Germline CDR1 is SGHNT and CDR2 is YYREEE (reference sequence). V was clipped by 4 bases and J by 7 bases, with 6 bases between them. This CDR3 spans 12 amino acids. On this clonotype itself: The antigen is not known.

One entry per CDR3 protein results from TCRdb running MiXCR on the 5' RACE reads. The profile shows just over 250,000 distinct CDR3 sequences, 5.2% of them singletons. The sequencing here drew on CD4+ T cells sorted from PBMCs, taken on the day of the yellow fever booster vaccination. The receptor was isolated from a man between 18 and 35 years old who received the YFV17D yellow fever vaccine. The chain links TRBV5-4 to TRBJ1-6; no definite D call. CDR3 amino acids: CASSAANSPLHF. The CDR3 DNA reads TGTGCCAGCAGCGCTGCAAATTCACCCCTCCACTTT.